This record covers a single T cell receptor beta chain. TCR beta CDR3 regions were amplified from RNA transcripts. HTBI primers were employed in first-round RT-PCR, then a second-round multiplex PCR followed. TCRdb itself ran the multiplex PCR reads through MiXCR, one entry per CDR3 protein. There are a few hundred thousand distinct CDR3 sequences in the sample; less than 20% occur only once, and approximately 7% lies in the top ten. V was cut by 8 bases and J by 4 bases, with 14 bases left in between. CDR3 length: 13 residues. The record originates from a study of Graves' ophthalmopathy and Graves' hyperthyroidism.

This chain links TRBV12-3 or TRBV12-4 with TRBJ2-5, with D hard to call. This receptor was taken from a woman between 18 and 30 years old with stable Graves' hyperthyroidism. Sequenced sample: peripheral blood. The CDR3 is CASGLNDGETQYF. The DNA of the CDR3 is TGTGCCAGCGGATTGAATGATGGAGAGACCCAGTACTTC.